The 20 T cell receptor beta chains presented below share a single source sample, sequenced in a study of OX40 agonist ivuxolimab in advanced cancers. Receptors were amplified or captured by the immunoSEQ multiplex PCR assay. TCRdb obtained this table from immuneACCESS and retained in-frame rearrangements with V and J assigned. These tables miss some clones; where compared with another copy, unresolved V genes account for less than half of the shortfall, and the remainder is unexplained. This sample comprises tens of thousands of clones, 80% to 90% of them detected only once. The top ten clonotypes cover about 6.3% of the sample. The specimen was CD4+ or CD8+ T cells sorted from blood, collected in a trial of the OX40 agonist ivuxolimab. These receptors originate from an adult with an advanced solid tumor such as melanoma, head and neck, liver or kidney cancer.

The chain couples TRBV27 to TRBJ2-3; 7 nucleotides align to TRBD2. Germline CDR1 and CDR2: MNHEY and SMNVEV (reference sequence). V was clipped by 5 bases and J by 4 bases; unmatched bases: 9. The CDR3 totals 15 residues. CDR3 loop: CASSAPSGTADTQYF. CDR3 nucleotide sequence: TGTGCCAGCAGTGCCCCTAGCGGAACTGCAGATACGCAGTATTTT.

V and J are TRBV7-9 and TRBJ1-1; 7 bases are shared with TRBD1. Germline values: CDR1 SEHNR, CDR2 FQNEAQ (reference sequence). CDR3 length equals 15 residues. V gave up 5 bases and J gave up 0 bases; unmatched junction bases: 6. As DNA, the CDR3 is TGTGCCAGCAGCCCAGTCGGGACAGTGAACACTGAAGCTTTCTTT. This gives the protein CASSPVGTVNTEAFF.

This clone was counted only a few times. The CDR3 protein is CASGQNEKLFF. Here the CDR3 DNA reads TGTGCCAGCGGTCAAAATGAAAAACTGTTTTTT. The chain links TRBV27 to TRBJ1-4; D gene uncertain. Trimming took 8 bases from V and 5 from J, leaving 6 bases between them. Looked up from germline, CDR1 is MNHEY and CDR2 is SMNVEV (reference sequence). This CDR3 contains 11 residues.

The V gene is TRBV27, the J gene TRBJ1-1, with a tentative D call TRBD1 (5 bases). V lost 3 bases and J 1 base, leaving 6 bases between the germline ends. Germline V gene sequence: CDR1 MNHEY, CDR2 SMNVEV (reference sequence). The CDR3 consists of 13 residues. The CDR3 spells CASSFQGNTEAFF. The CDR3 bases are TGTGCCAGCAGTTTTCAGGGGAACACTGAAGCTTTCTTT.

The gene calls are TRBV10-1 and TRBJ1-2, with a possible D match to TRBD1 (5 bases). CDR1 is WNHNN and CDR2 is SYGVQD in the germline V gene (reference sequence). V lost 6 bases and J 8 bases, leaving 19 bases between the germline ends. This CDR3 region has 14 residues. CDR3 region: CASRGTGSTGGYTF. The CDR3 DNA reads TGCGCCAGCAGGGGGACGGGTTCAACCGGCGGCTACACCTTC.

The gene calls are TRBV28 and TRBJ1-4, with D perhaps matching TRBD1 (5 bases). This CDR3 comprises 15 residues. Trimming took 5 bases from V and 7 from J, leaving 17 bases between them. Germline V CDR1 and CDR2: MDHEN, SYDVKM. CDR3 nucleotide sequence: TGTGCCAGCAGTCCCTACGGGACTAGGGGTGAAAAACTGTTTTTT. It translates to CASSPYGTRGEKLFF.

The genes are TRBV19 and TRBJ2-7; 11 bases match TRBD2. Per germline, CDR1 LNHDA and CDR2 SQIVND (reference sequence). The CDR3 has 17 residues. V was pared by 5 bases and J by 0 bases, with 9 bases of the junction left unmatched. The CDR3 protein is CASSPRGLADSSYEQYF. The CDR3 DNA is TGTGCCAGTAGTCCGAGGGGACTAGCGGACAGCTCCTACGAGCAGTACTTC. Full variable domain (outside the CDR3, taken from reference TRBV19 and TRBJ2-7): DGGITQSPKYLFRKEGQNVTLSCEQNLNHDAMYWYRQDPGQGLRLIYYSQIVNDFQKGDIAEGYSVSREKKESFPLTVTSAQKNPTAFYLCASSPRGLADSSYEQYFGPGTRLTVT.

This chain connects TRBV6-5 to TRBJ2-1, with D perhaps assigned TRBD1 or TRBD2 (5 bases each). Germline-derived CDR1 and CDR2 are MNHEY and SVGAGI. This CDR3 is built from 13 residues. Trimming shortened V by 2 bases and J by 8 bases, and 10 bases separated the two germline ends. Written as DNA, the CDR3 is TGTGCCAGCAGTTACGGGGGTAAGGATGAGCAGTTCTTC. It encodes CASSYGGKDEQFF.

The chain recombines TRBV27 with TRBJ2-7; D unclear. The CDR3 is made up of 14 amino acids. The germline V gene has CDR1 MNHEY and CDR2 SMNVEV (reference sequence). Trimming shortened V by 5 bases and J by 3 bases, and 14 bases separated the two germline ends. CDR3 amino acids: CASSLRSLGYEQYF. In DNA, the CDR3 is TGTGCCAGCAGTCTTCGGTCCCTCGGCTACGAGCAGTACTTC.

The chain joins TRBV7-9 to TRBJ2-7; D is possibly TRBD2 (6 bases). Deletions cut 3 bases from V and 0 bases from J, with 9 bases between. This CDR3 is built from 14 residues. Per the germline V gene, CDR1 is SEHNR and CDR2 is FQNEAQ (reference sequence). DNA for the CDR3: TGTGCCAGCAGCTTGGGACTGGTCTCCTACGAGCAGTACTTC. Its translation is CASSLGLVSYEQYF.

The rearrangement links TRBV29-1 to TRBJ2-1, with TRBD2 matching over 10 bases. The CDR3 loop spans 14 amino acids. Germline values: CDR1 SQVTM, CDR2 ANQGSEA. After removal of 5 bases from V and 6 bases from J, the junction contained 7 bases not matched to a gene. The CDR3: CSVLGTSVSNEQFF. In DNA, the CDR3 is TGCAGCGTTCTAGGGACTAGCGTAAGCAATGAGCAGTTCTTC.

The chain has TRBV19 and TRBJ1-1, with D maybe TRBD1 (5 bases). The CDR3 spans 13 residues. Germline-derived CDR1 and CDR2 are LNHDA and SQIVND (reference sequence). The V end was cut by 5 bases, the J end by 0 bases, with 7 bases between. The CDR3 nucleotides are TGTGCCAGTAGTGACAGCATGAACACTGAAGCTTTCTTT. Translated: CASSDSMNTEAFF.

The chain couples TRBV7-2 to TRBJ2-7; no clear D. With 4 bases removed from V and 3 bases from J, the gap between germline ends came to 25 bases. The CDR3 is 18 residues long. The germline gives CDR1 SGHTA, CDR2 FQGNSA. The chain's CDR3 is CASSSSGLATHTYYEQYF. The CDR3 nucleotides are TGTGCCAGCAGCTCGTCGGGCCTGGCTACCCATACGTACTACGAGCAGTACTTC.

This clone showed up just once. The CDR3 DNA sequence: TGTGCCAGCAGTTATGGGATCCCCACCCCCGGGGAGCTGTTTTTT. Translation gives CASSYGIPTPGELFF. The V gene is TRBV27, the J gene TRBJ2-2, with D unresolved. The CDR3 covers 15 residues. Germline V lookup: CDR1 MNHEY, CDR2 SMNVEV (reference sequence). V lost 4 bases and J 6 bases, leaving 15 bases between the germline ends.

The chain joins TRBV27 to TRBJ2-7, with D uncertain. Trimming cost V 2 bases and J 5 bases, with 10 bases left between them. Germline V gives CDR1 MNHEY, CDR2 SMNVEV (reference sequence). This CDR3 spans 13 amino acids. CDR3 loop: CASSLSVLHEQYF. The DNA of the CDR3 is TGTGCCAGCAGTTTAAGCGTACTCCACGAGCAGTACTTC.

This chain connects TRBV27 to TRBJ2-7; 14 nucleotides line up with TRBD2. Germline V CDR1 and CDR2: MNHEY, SMNVEV (reference sequence). The CDR3 has 15 amino acids. Trimming cost V 8 bases and J 1 base; bases outside gene matches: 4. The CDR3, as DNA: TGTGCCAGCGGGACTAGCGGGGGAGTATCCTACGAGCAGTACTTC. This codes for CASGTSGGVSYEQYF.

The V and J genes are TRBV28 and TRBJ2-7; 10 nucleotides match TRBD1. CDR1 is MDHEN and CDR2 is SYDVKM in the germline V gene. Trimming at V came to 5 bases and at J to 5 bases, leaving 6 bases not matched to a gene. The CDR3 extends over 14 amino acids. The CDR3 coding sequence is TGTGCCAGCAGTCCACGACAGGGGGCCCACGAGCAGTACTTC. This sequence encodes CASSPRQGAHEQYF.

The V gene is TRBV29-1, the J gene TRBJ1-1; no clear D gene. The CDR3 loop spans 12 amino acids. From germline, CDR1 is SQVTM and CDR2 ANQGSEA. V lost 1 base and J 5 bases, leaving 8 bases between the germline ends. CDR3 sequence: CSVEATATEAFF. In DNA form, the CDR3 reads TGCAGCGTTGAAGCCACCGCGACTGAAGCTTTCTTT.

The table lists this clone with a few counts. The chain links TRBV27 to TRBJ2-3; TRBD2 matches 8 bases. CDR3 length: 16 residues. Trimming cost V 6 bases and J 2 bases; bases outside gene matches: 10. From germline, CDR1 is MNHEY and CDR2 SMNVEV (reference sequence). The CDR3 loop is CASRTYSGVHTDTQYF. The DNA for the CDR3 is TGTGCCAGCAGGACTTATAGCGGGGTACACACAGATACGCAGTATTTT.

The V call is TRBV19, the J call TRBJ1-1; D call uncertain. V lost 5 bases and J lost 1, with 14 bases in between. CDR3 size: 15 residues. Germline-derived CDR1 and CDR2 are LNHDA and SQIVND (reference sequence). CDR3 amino acids: CASSPNPDPNTEAFF. The CDR3 bases are TGTGCCAGTAGTCCGAACCCGGACCCGAACACTGAAGCTTTCTTT.